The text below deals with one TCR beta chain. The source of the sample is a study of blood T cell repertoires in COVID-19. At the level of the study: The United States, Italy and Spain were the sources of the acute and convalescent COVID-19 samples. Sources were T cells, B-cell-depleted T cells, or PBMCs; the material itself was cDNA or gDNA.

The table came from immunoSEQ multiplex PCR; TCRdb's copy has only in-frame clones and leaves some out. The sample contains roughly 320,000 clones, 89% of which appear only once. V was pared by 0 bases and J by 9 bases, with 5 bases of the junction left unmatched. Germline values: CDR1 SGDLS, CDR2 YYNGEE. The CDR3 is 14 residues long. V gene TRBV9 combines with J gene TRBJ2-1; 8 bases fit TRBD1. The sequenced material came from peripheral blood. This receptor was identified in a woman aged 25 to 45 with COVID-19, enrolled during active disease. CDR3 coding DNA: TGTGCCAGCAGCGTAGGGCCAGGGGGCGGTGAGCAGTTCTTC. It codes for CASSVGPGGGEQFF.